These T cell receptor beta chains were read from a single sample in a study of T cells in Graves' hyperthyroidism and ophthalmopathy. TCRdb re-analysed the multiplex PCR reads in MiXCR, keeping a single row per CDR3 protein. The data hold fewer than 750,000 distinct CDR3 sequences, with about 14% observed a single time. Sequencing was done on a sample of blood. The receptors come from a woman in her forties or fifties with Graves' ophthalmopathy. Both conserved end residues are part of each CDR3. A D gene is named only where the DNA matches it firmly. Expanded clones are given a class, and other clones once, few, many or no size at all.

V gene: TRBV6-2/TRBV6-3; D gene: -; J gene: TRBJ1-5; clone size: many; CDR3 DNA: TGTGCCAGCAGTTACGGGCAGGGATGGGTCAATCAGCCCCAGCATTTT; CDR3 protein: CASSYGQGWVNQPQHF
V gene: TRBV6-2/TRBV6-3; D gene: -; J gene: TRBJ2-6; clone size: many; CDR3 DNA: TGTGCCAGCAGTCGGGACCCAGGCTCTGGGGCCAACGTCCTGACTTTC; CDR3 protein: CASSRDPGSGANVLTF
V gene: TRBV27; D gene: -; J gene: TRBJ1-6; clone size: -; CDR3 DNA: TGTGCCAGCAACCCAGACAGCTCCCGGGCTAATTCACCCCTCCACTTT; CDR3 protein: CASNPDSSRANSPLHF
V gene: TRBV20-1; D gene: -; J gene: TRBJ2-3; clone size: few; CDR3 DNA: TGCAGTGCTAGCGGCGGGGCTAGCACAGATACGCAGTATTTT; CDR3 protein: CSASGGASTDTQYF
V gene: TRBV12-3/TRBV12-4; D gene: -; J gene: TRBJ2-7; clone size: many; CDR3 DNA: TGTGCCAGCAGTGTCACAGAGGGCGTCGGCGAGCAGTACTTC; CDR3 protein: CASSVTEGVGEQYF
V gene: TRBV27; D gene: TRBD1; J gene: TRBJ1-2; clone size: many; CDR3 DNA: TGTGCCAGCAGTCCCGCGGGACAGGTCTATGGCTACACCTTC; CDR3 protein: CASSPAGQVYGYTF
V gene: TRBV12-3/TRBV12-4; D gene: TRBD2; J gene: TRBJ2-1; clone size: many; CDR3 DNA: TGTGCCAGCAGCCGTAGGCCTTCGGGAGGCACCTACAATGAGCAGTTCTTC; CDR3 protein: CASSRRPSGGTYNEQFF
V gene: TRBV13; D gene: TRBD1; J gene: TRBJ2-3; clone size: -; CDR3 DNA: TGTGCCAGCAGCCTGGACAGGGGGACTTACCCGAGTGGCGGAAACCTTAGAGGTACGCAGTATTTT; CDR3 protein: CASSLDRGTYPSGGNLRGTQYF
V gene: TRBV10-3; D gene: -; J gene: TRBJ1-1; clone size: -; CDR3 DNA: TGTGCCATCAGTACGACAGGAGAGAACACTGAAGCTTTCTTT; CDR3 protein: CAISTTGENTEAFF
V gene: TRBV29-1; D gene: -; J gene: TRBJ1-3; clone size: few; CDR3 DNA: TGCAGCGTACGCCGTGGGGCCGGGACTGGAAACACCATATATTTT; CDR3 protein: CSVRRGAGTGNTIYF
V gene: TRBV28; D gene: TRBD2; J gene: TRBJ2-3; clone size: -; CDR3 DNA: TGTGCCAGCAACTTCGGGGGTAGCGGGAGTTCGACAGATACGCAGTATTTT; CDR3 protein: CASNFGGSGSSTDTQYF
V gene: TRBV24-1; D gene: -; J gene: TRBJ2-1; clone size: few; CDR3 DNA: TGTGCCACCAGTGATCCTGCTGGGGAGCGGTACAATGAGCAGTTCTTC; CDR3 protein: CATSDPAGERYNEQFF
V gene: TRBV5-5; D gene: -; J gene: TRBJ1-4; clone size: many; CDR3 DNA: TGTGCCAGCAGCTTGGCAGGCTGGGGCGAAAAACTGTTTTTT; CDR3 protein: CASSLAGWGEKLFF
V gene: TRBV28; D gene: -; J gene: TRBJ2-5; clone size: many; CDR3 DNA: TGTGCCAGCAGTAGGGGGGCCCTGGACATACAAGAGACCCAGTACTTC; CDR3 protein: CASSRGALDIQETQYF
V gene: TRBV28; D gene: TRBD2; J gene: TRBJ2-1; clone size: few; CDR3 DNA: TGTGCCAGCATCCCCGATACTAGCGGATTCCACAATGAGCAGTTCTTC; CDR3 protein: CASIPDTSGFHNEQFF
V gene: TRBV28; D gene: TRBD2; J gene: TRBJ2-4; clone size: many; CDR3 DNA: TGTGCCAGCAGTTCGGGGGGGGGACCGGAGGGGGCCAAAAACATTCAGTACTTC; CDR3 protein: CASSSGGGPEGAKNIQYF
V gene: TRBV29-1; D gene: TRBD2; J gene: TRBJ2-7; clone size: few; CDR3 DNA: TGCAGCGTGACTAGCGGGAGCCCCTACGAGCAGTACTTC; CDR3 protein: CSVTSGSPYEQYF
V gene: TRBV11-2; D gene: -; J gene: TRBJ1-3; clone size: many; CDR3 DNA: TGTGCCAGCAGCCCCCGGACTGGGACTGGAAACACCATATATTTT; CDR3 protein: CASSPRTGTGNTIYF
V gene: TRBV6-1; D gene: TRBD1; J gene: TRBJ1-2; clone size: many; CDR3 DNA: TGTGCCAGCAGCCCTGACAGGGACCTCTATGGCTACACCTTC; CDR3 protein: CASSPDRDLYGYTF
V gene: TRBV4-1; D gene: -; J gene: TRBJ2-1; clone size: few; CDR3 DNA: TGCGCCAGCCAGGGCGGATCCTCCTACAATGAGCAGTTCTTC; CDR3 protein: CASQGGSSYNEQFF
V gene: TRBV5-1; D gene: TRBD2; J gene: TRBJ2-3; clone size: -; CDR3 DNA: TGCGCCAGCAGCCTCAGCGGGAGTGCGAGAGATGCGCAGTATTTT; CDR3 protein: CASSLSGSARDAQYF
V gene: TRBV9; D gene: -; J gene: TRBJ2-1; clone size: few; CDR3 DNA: TGTGCCAGCAGCGTAGGTCGTAATGAGCAGTTCTTC; CDR3 protein: CASSVGRNEQFF
V gene: TRBV6-1; D gene: -; J gene: TRBJ2-1; clone size: -; CDR3 DNA: TGTGCCAGCAGTGACAGTCACAATGAGCAGTTCTTC; CDR3 protein: CASSDSHNEQFF
V gene: TRBV5-1; D gene: TRBD1; J gene: TRBJ1-6; clone size: few; CDR3 DNA: TGCGCCAGCAGCTTGGAGACAGGGGGAGATTCACCCCTCCACTTT; CDR3 protein: CASSLETGGDSPLHF
V gene: TRBV9; D gene: -; J gene: TRBJ2-7; clone size: many; CDR3 DNA: TGTGCCAGCAGCGTGACGGACAGCCACTCCTACGAGCAGTACTTC; CDR3 protein: CASSVTDSHSYEQYF
V gene: TRBV24-1; D gene: -; J gene: TRBJ2-5; clone size: many; CDR3 DNA: TGTGCCACCAGTGATTTATCCACAGGGTCGCCCCCTCGAGAGACCCAGTACTTC; CDR3 protein: CATSDLSTGSPPRETQYF
V gene: TRBV12-3/TRBV12-4; D gene: TRBD2; J gene: TRBJ2-1; clone size: many; CDR3 DNA: TGTGCCAGCAGCAGTCTAGCGGATTCCTACAATGAGCAGTTCTTC; CDR3 protein: CASSSLADSYNEQFF
V gene: TRBV3-1; D gene: -; J gene: TRBJ2-4; clone size: many; CDR3 DNA: TGTGCCAGCAGCCAAGTTCCGGGAGCGGAATACATTCAGTACTTC; CDR3 protein: CASSQVPGAEYIQYF
V gene: TRBV9; D gene: -; J gene: TRBJ2-7; clone size: -; CDR3 DNA: TGTGCCAGCAGCCCCTCTTTGCCGTCGGGCGAGCAGTACTTC; CDR3 protein: CASSPSLPSGEQYF
V gene: TRBV29-1; D gene: -; J gene: TRBJ1-1; clone size: many; CDR3 DNA: TGCAGCGTAACAGGGACCCCTTTGATGTCTGAAGCTTTCTTT; CDR3 protein: CSVTGTPLMSEAFF
V gene: TRBV5-1; D gene: TRBD2; J gene: TRBJ2-7; clone size: -; CDR3 DNA: TGCGCCAGCAGCTCGGGACTAGCGGGATTAGGGGAGCAGTACTTC; CDR3 protein: CASSSGLAGLGEQYF
V gene: TRBV10-3; D gene: -; J gene: TRBJ1-5; clone size: few; CDR3 DNA: TGTGCCATCAGTGGAGTAGGGCCCAATCAGCCCCAGCATTTT; CDR3 protein: CAISGVGPNQPQHF
V gene: TRBV7-9; D gene: -; J gene: TRBJ2-7; clone size: -; CDR3 DNA: TGTGCCAGCAGCTTAACGTCCGGCGCCGCCTACGAGCAGTACTTC; CDR3 protein: CASSLTSGAAYEQYF
V gene: TRBV7-2; D gene: -; J gene: TRBJ2-7; clone size: few; CDR3 DNA: TGTGCCAGCAGCCCAGCGGAACCTACGATTCAGTACTTC; CDR3 protein: CASSPAEPTIQYF
V gene: TRBV10-3; D gene: TRBD2; J gene: TRBJ2-5; clone size: few; CDR3 DNA: TGTGCCATCAGTGGGGCGGGAGGAGAGACCCAGTACTTC; CDR3 protein: CAISGAGGETQYF
V gene: TRBV28; D gene: -; J gene: TRBJ1-2; clone size: few; CDR3 DNA: TGTGCCAGCAGCCTCCCCGGGTGGTCTGACTATGGCTACACCTTC; CDR3 protein: CASSLPGWSDYGYTF
V gene: TRBV29-1; D gene: -; J gene: TRBJ2-7; clone size: few; CDR3 DNA: TGCAGCGTTGTACCCGGCGGTGTATACGAGCAGTACTTC; CDR3 protein: CSVVPGGVYEQYF
V gene: TRBV4-3; D gene: -; J gene: TRBJ1-4; clone size: -; CDR3 DNA: TGCGCCAGCAGCCAAGCTAGGGGGGGGGCAACTAATGAAAAACTGTTTTTT; CDR3 protein: CASSQARGGATNEKLFF
V gene: TRBV27; D gene: -; J gene: TRBJ1-2; clone size: many; CDR3 DNA: TGTGCCAGCAGTTTCTCGTTCGACAGTCTTTATGGCTACACCTTC; CDR3 protein: CASSFSFDSLYGYTF
V gene: TRBV30; D gene: TRBD1; J gene: TRBJ1-2; clone size: many; CDR3 DNA: TGTGCCTGGAGTGTACGCGGGACAGCCTATGGCTACACCTTC; CDR3 protein: CAWSVRGTAYGYTF
V gene: TRBV7-9; D gene: -; J gene: TRBJ2-3; clone size: -; CDR3 DNA: TGTGCCAGCAGCTTAAGGGGGGGGGCACGCACAGATACGCAGTATTTT; CDR3 protein: CASSLRGGARTDTQYF
V gene: TRBV18; D gene: -; J gene: TRBJ2-1; clone size: many; CDR3 DNA: TGTGCCAGCTCCATTTTCGGCGGAGGGGGGAATGAGCAGTTCTTC; CDR3 protein: CASSIFGGGGNEQFF
V gene: TRBV5-1; D gene: -; J gene: TRBJ2-7; clone size: -; CDR3 DNA: TGCGCCAGCAGCCGTAGGGGCTCCGAGCAGTACTTC; CDR3 protein: CASSRRGSEQYF
V gene: TRBV12-3/TRBV12-4; D gene: -; J gene: TRBJ1-1; clone size: many; CDR3 DNA: TGTGCCAGCAGCCTAGGGGGGGCCGGTGAAGCTTTCTTT; CDR3 protein: CASSLGGAGEAFF
V gene: TRBV27; D gene: -; J gene: TRBJ2-5; clone size: many; CDR3 DNA: TGTGCCAGCAGTTCATCAGGATTGAGAGAGACCCAGTACTTC; CDR3 protein: CASSSSGLRETQYF